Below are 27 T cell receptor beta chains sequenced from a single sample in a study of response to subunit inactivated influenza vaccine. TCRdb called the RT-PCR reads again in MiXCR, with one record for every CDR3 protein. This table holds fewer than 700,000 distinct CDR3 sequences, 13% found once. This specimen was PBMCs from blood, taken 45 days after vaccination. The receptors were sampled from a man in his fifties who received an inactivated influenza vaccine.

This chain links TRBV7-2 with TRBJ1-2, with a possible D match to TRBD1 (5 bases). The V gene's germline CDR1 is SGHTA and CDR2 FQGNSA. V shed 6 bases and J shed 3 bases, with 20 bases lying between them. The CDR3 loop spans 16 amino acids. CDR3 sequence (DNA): TGTGCCAGCAGTTTTAATCCAGGGTGGTCGGACTATGGCTACACCTTC. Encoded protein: CASSFNPGWSDYGYTF.

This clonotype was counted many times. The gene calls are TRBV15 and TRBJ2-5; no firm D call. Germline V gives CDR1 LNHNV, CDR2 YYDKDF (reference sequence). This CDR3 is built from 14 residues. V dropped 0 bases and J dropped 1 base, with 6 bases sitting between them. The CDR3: CATSREDLQETQYF. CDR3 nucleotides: TGTGCCACCAGCAGAGAGGACCTCCAAGAGACCCAGTACTTC.

CDR3 DNA sequence: TGTGCCAGCAGCTTAGGTTCGACGGTTTACAATGAGCAGTTCTTC. Its translation: CASSLGSTVYNEQFF. The chain is built from TRBV7-8 and TRBJ2-1; no reliable D call. The CDR3 has 15 residues. V lost 1 base and J lost 4, with 11 bases in between. CDR1 and CDR2 (germline): SGHVS, FQNEAQ. The whole variable domain, remainder taken from reference TRBV7-8 and TRBJ2-1, is GAGVSQSPRYKVAKRGQDVALRCDPISGHVSLFWYQQALGQGPEFLTYFQNEAQLDKSGLPSDRFFAERPEGSVSTLKIQRTQQEDSAVYLCASSLGSTVYNEQFFGPGTRLTVL.

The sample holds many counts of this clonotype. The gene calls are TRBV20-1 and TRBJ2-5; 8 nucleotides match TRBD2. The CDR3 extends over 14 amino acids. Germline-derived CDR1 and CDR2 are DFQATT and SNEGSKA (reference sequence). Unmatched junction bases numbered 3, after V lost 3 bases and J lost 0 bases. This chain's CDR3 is CSASYSGDQETQYF. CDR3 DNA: TGCAGTGCTAGTTATAGCGGGGACCAAGAGACCCAGTACTTC.

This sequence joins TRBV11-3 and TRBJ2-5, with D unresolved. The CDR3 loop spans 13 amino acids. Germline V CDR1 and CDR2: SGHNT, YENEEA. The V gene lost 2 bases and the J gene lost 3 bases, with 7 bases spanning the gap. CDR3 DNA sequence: TGTGCCAGCAGCTTAACAGCTAAAGAGACCCAGTACTTC. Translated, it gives CASSLTAKETQYF.

DNA for the CDR3: TGCAGTGCTAGAGATCAGAGGACAGCCTTTTTGAGGGAGCAGTACTTC. This codes for CSARDQRTAFLREQYF. This chain links TRBV20-1 with TRBJ2-7; maybe TRBD1 (6 bases). The CDR3 loop spans 16 amino acids. Trimming shortened V by 0 bases and J by 7 bases, and 22 bases separated the two germline ends. Germline CDR1 DFQATT, CDR2 SNEGSKA (reference sequence).

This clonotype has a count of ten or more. CDR3 coding DNA: TGTGCCAGCAGCTTGCTAACCGGGACAGGGTCCCACGAGCAGTACTTC. Translated: CASSLLTGTGSHEQYF. The genes are TRBV5-6 and TRBJ2-7, with 9 bases matching TRBD1. The germline V gene encodes CDR1 SGHDT and CDR2 YYEEEE. V lost 1 base, J lost 5 bases, and 10 bases stayed unmatched. The CDR3 sequence is 16 residues long.

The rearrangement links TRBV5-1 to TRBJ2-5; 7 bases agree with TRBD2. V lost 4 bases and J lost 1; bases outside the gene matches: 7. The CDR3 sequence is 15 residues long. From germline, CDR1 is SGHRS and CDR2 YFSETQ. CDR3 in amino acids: CASSPGGLVQETQYF. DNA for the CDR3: TGCGCCAGCAGCCCCGGCGGACTAGTCCAAGAGACCCAGTACTTC. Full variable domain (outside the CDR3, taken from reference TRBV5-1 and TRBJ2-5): KAGVTQTPRYLIKTRGQQVTLSCSPISGHRSVSWYQQTPGQGLQFLFEYFSETQRNKGNFPGRFSGRQFSNSRSEMNVSTLELGDSALYLCASSPGGLVQETQYFGPGTRLLVL.

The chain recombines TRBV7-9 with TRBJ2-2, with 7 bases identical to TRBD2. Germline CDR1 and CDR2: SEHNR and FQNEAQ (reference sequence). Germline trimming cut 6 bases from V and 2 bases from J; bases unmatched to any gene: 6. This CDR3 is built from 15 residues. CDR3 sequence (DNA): TGTGCCAGCAGACAACTAGCGAGTAACACCGGGGAGCTGTTTTTT. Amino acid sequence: CASRQLASNTGELFF.

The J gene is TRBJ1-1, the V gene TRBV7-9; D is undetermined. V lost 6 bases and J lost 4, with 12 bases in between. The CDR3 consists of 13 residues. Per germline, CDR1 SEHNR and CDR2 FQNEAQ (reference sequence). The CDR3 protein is CASRELSGTEAFF. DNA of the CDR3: TGTGCCAGCAGAGAGTTGAGCGGCACTGAAGCTTTCTTT.

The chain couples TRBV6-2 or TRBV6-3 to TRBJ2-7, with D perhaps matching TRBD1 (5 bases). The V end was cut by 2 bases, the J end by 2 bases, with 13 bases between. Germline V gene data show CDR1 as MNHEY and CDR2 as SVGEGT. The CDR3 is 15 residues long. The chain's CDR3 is CASSYVARTPYEQYF. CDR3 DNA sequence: TGTGCCAGCAGTTACGTGGCCAGGACACCCTACGAGCAGTACTTC.

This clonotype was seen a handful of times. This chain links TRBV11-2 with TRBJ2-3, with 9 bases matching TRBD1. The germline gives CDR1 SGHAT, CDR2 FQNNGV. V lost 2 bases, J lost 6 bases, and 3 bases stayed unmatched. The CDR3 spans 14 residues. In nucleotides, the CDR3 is TGTGCCAGCAGCTTACACAGGGGGCCCGATACGCAGTATTTT. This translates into CASSLHRGPDTQYF.

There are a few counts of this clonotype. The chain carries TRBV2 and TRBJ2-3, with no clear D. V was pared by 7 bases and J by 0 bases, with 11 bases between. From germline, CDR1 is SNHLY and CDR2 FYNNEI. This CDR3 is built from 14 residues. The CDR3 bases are TGTGCCAGCACATCCAGATCTAGCACAGATACGCAGTATTTT. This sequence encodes CASTSRSSTDTQYF. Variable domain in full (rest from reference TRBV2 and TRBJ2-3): EPEVTQTPSHQVTQMGQEVILRCVPISNHLYFYWYRQILGQKVEFLVSFYNNEISEKSEIFDDQFSVERPDGSNFTLKIRSTKLEDSAMYFCASTSRSSTDTQYFGPGTRLTVL.

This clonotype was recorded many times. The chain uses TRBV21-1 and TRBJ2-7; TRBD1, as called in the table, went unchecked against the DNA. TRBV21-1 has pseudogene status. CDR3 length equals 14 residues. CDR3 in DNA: TGTGCCAGCAGCGACCGGGACAGGGGTTACGAGCAGTACTTC. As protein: CASSDRDRGYEQYF.

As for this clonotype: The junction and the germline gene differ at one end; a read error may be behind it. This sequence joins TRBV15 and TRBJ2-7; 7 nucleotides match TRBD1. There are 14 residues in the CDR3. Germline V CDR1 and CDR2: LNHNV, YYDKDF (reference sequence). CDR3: CATSQTGQTYEQSF. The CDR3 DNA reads TGTGCCACCAGCCAAACGGGACAGACCTACGAGCAGTCCTTC. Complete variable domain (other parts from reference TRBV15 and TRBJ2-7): DAMVIQNPRYQVTQFGKPVTLSCSQTLNHNVMYWYQQKSSQAPKLLFHYYDKDFNNEADTPDNFQSRRPNTSFCFLDIRSPGLGDTAMYLCATSQTGQTYEQSFGPGTRLTVT.

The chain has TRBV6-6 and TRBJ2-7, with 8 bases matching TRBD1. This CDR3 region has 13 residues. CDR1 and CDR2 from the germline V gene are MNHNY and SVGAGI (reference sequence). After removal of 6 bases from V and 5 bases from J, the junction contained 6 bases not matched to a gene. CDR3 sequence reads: CASRRPGQDEQYF. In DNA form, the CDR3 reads TGTGCCAGCAGGCGTCCGGGACAGGACGAGCAGTACTTC.

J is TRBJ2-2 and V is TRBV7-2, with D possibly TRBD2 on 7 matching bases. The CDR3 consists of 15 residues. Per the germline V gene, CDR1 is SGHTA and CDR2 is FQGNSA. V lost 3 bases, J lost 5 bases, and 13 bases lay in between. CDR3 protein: CASSLEGGVTGELFF. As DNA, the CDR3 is TGTGCCAGCAGCTTGGAGGGGGGGGTAACCGGGGAGCTGTTTTTT.

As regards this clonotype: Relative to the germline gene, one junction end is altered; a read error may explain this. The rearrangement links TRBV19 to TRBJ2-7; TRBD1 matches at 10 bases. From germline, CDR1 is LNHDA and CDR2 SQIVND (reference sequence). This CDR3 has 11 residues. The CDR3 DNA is TGTGCCAGTAGCGCCGGGACAGGGGCCGCTTTC. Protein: CASSAGTGAAF.

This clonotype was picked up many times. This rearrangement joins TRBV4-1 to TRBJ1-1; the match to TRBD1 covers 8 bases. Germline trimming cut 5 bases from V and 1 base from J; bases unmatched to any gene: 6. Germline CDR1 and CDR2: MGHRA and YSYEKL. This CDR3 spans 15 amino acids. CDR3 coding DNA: TGCGCCAGCAGCTCCACAGGGGGGACGAACACTGAAGCTTTCTTT. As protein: CASSSTGGTNTEAFF.

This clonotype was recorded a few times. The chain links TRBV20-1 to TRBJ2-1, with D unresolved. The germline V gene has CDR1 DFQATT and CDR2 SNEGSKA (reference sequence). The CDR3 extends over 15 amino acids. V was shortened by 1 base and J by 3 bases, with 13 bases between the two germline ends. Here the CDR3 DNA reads TGCAGTGCTAGAGTACCGGGCCGCTTCTACAATGAGCAGTTCTTC. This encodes CSARVPGRFYNEQFF.

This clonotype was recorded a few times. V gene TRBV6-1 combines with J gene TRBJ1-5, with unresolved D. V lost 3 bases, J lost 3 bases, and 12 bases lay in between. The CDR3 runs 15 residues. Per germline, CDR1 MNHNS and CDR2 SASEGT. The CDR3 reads CASSDGNALNQPQHF. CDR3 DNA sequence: TGTGCCAGCAGTGATGGGAACGCACTCAATCAGCCCCAGCATTTT.

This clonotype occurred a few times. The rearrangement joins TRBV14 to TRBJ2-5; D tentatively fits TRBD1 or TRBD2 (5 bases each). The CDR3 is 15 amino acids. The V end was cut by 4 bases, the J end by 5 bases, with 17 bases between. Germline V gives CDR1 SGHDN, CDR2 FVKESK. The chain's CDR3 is CASSLRTGQAETQYF. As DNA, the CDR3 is TGTGCCAGCAGCCTACGGACGGGGCAAGCCGAGACCCAGTACTTC.

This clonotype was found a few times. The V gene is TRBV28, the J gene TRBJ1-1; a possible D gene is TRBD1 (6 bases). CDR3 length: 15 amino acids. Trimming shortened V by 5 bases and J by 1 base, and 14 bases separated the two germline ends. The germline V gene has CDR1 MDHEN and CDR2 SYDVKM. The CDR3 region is CASSGGIGGNTEAFF. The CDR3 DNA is TGTGCCAGCAGTGGAGGGATAGGGGGGAACACTGAAGCTTTCTTT.

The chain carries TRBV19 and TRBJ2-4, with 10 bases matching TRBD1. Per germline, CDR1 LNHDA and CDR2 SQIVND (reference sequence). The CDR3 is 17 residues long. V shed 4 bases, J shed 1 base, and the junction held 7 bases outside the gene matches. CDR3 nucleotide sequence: TGTGCCAGTAGTACCGCCCCGGGACAGGGGGCCAAAAACATTCAGTACTTC. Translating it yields CASSTAPGQGAKNIQYF.

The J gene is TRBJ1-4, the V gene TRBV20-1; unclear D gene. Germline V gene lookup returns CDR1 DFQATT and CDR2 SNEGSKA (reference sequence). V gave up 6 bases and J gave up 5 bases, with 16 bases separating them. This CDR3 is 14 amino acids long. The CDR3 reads CSAFGRWQNEKLFF. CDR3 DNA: TGCAGTGCATTCGGACGGTGGCAGAATGAAAAACTGTTTTTT.

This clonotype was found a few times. CDR3 coding DNA: TGTGCCAGCAGCTCACCCTTGGCCCAGCAGTTCTTC. This translates into CASSSPLAQQFF. The genes are TRBV7-9 and TRBJ2-1; D gene unclear. Trimming left V 4 bases short and J 11 bases short, with 12 bases between. The germline V gene encodes CDR1 SEHNR and CDR2 FQNEAQ (reference sequence). The CDR3 loop spans 12 amino acids.

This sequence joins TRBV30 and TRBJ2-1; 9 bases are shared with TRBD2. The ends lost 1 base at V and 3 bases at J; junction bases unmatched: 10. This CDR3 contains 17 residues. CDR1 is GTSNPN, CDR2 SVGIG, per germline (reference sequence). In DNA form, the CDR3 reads TGTGCCTGGAGTGGATGGGGGGTAGCGGGGGACTACAATGAGCAGTTCTTC. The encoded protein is CAWSGWGVAGDYNEQFF.